One sample yielded the 32 T cell receptor beta chains listed below, sequenced in a study of blood T cell repertoires in COVID-19. The table came from immunoSEQ multiplex PCR; TCRdb's copy has only in-frame clones and leaves some out. The table records some 190,000 clones, more than 80% of them present only once. Sequenced sample: peripheral blood. All receptors derive from a woman aged 60-75 years with acute or convalescent COVID-19.

The CDR3 here is CAILFTEAFF. In DNA form, the CDR3 reads TGTGCCATCTTGTTCACTGAAGCTTTCTTT. The chain employs TRBV11-2 and TRBJ1-1; D is unresolved. The CDR3 is 10 amino acids. Germline loops: CDR1 SGHAT, CDR2 FQNNGV. The V end was cut by 10 bases, the J end by 4 bases, with 7 bases between. The variable domain in full, completed from reference TRBV11-2 and TRBJ1-1, reads EAGVAQSPRYKIIEKRQSVAFWCNPISGHATLYWYQQILGQGPKLLIQFQNNGVVDDSQLPKDRFSAERLKGVDSTLKIQPAKLEDSAVYLCAILFTEAFFGQGTRLTVV.

The J gene is TRBJ2-1, the V gene TRBV9; 7 bases are a match to TRBD1. Germline trimming cut 0 bases from V and 2 bases from J; bases unmatched to any gene: 5. Germline CDR1 reads SGDLS; CDR2 reads YYNGEE. The CDR3 spans 16 residues. CDR3 amino acids: CASSVGQGRTYNEQFF. Written as DNA, the CDR3 is TGTGCCAGCAGCGTAGGACAGGGAAGGACCTACAATGAGCAGTTCTTC.

CDR3 sequence: CASSQGQIVGGEQFF. The CDR3 DNA reads TGCGCCAGCAGCCAGGGACAGATTGTAGGGGGTGAGCAGTTCTTC. This sequence joins TRBV10-1 and TRBJ2-1; 7 nucleotides line up with TRBD1. Per the germline V gene, CDR1 is WNHNN and CDR2 is SYGVQD (reference sequence). V lost 6 bases, J lost 9 bases, and 14 bases stayed unmatched. There are 15 residues in the CDR3.

J is TRBJ1-1 and V is TRBV7-8, with D unclear. CDR1 and CDR2 from the germline V gene are SGHVS and FQNEAQ. V was trimmed by 5 bases and J by 0 bases, leaving 7 bases between them. CDR3 length equals 13 residues. CDR3 amino acids: CASSPIMNTEAFF. The CDR3 DNA is TGTGCCAGCAGCCCTATAATGAACACTGAAGCTTTCTTT.

The chain recombines TRBV10-1 with TRBJ1-5; D is ambiguous. The V end lost 3 bases, the J end lost 3 bases, and 6 bases lay between the germline ends. CDR3 length: 13 residues. From germline, CDR1 is WNHNN and CDR2 SYGVQD (reference sequence). The CDR3 DNA reads TGCGCCAGCAGTGATCAACTCAATCAGCCCCAGCATTTT. Protein sequence: CASSDQLNQPQHF.

The chain has TRBV29-1 and TRBJ2-1; D not resolved. Germline loops: CDR1 SQVTM, CDR2 ANQGSEA. This CDR3 contains 16 residues. V lost 0 bases to trimming and J lost 4 bases, with 16 bases between them. CDR3: CSVEDWARLKYNEQFF. The CDR3 DNA sequence: TGCAGCGTTGAAGATTGGGCCAGGCTAAAGTACAATGAGCAGTTCTTC.

This rearrangement joins TRBV10-2 to TRBJ2-2; possible D gene TRBD2, 5 bases. CDR1 is WSHSY and CDR2 is SAAADI in the germline V gene. The CDR3 is 13 residues long. V was clipped by 8 bases and J by 7 bases, with 14 bases between them. The CDR3 spells CASLAGMVGELFF. The CDR3 DNA sequence: TGCGCCAGCCTGGCCGGGATGGTCGGGGAGCTGTTTTTT.

This clone has just one count. This CDR3 is CASSFRNEQFF. In DNA, the CDR3 is TGTGCCAGCAGCTTTCGGAATGAGCAGTTCTTC. This chain uses TRBV11-2 with TRBJ2-1; D unclear. V gave up 3 bases and J gave up 7 bases, with 4 bases separating them. The CDR3 contains 11 residues. The V gene's germline CDR1 is SGHAT and CDR2 FQNNGV. Filled out from reference TRBV11-2 and TRBJ2-1, the complete variable domain reads EAGVAQSPRYKIIEKRQSVAFWCNPISGHATLYWYQQILGQGPKLLIQFQNNGVVDDSQLPKDRFSAERLKGVDSTLKIQPAKLEDSAVYLCASSFRNEQFFGPGTRLTVL.

V is TRBV27 and J is TRBJ2-1, with TRBD2 identical over 8 bases. Trimming took 5 bases from V and 6 from J; bases not matched to a gene: 9. This CDR3 spans 15 amino acids. CDR1 and CDR2 (germline): MNHEY, SMNVEV (reference sequence). The chain's CDR3 is CASSGASGRFNEQFF. Written as DNA, the CDR3 is TGTGCCAGCAGTGGTGCTAGCGGGCGATTCAATGAGCAGTTCTTC.

V gene TRBV27 combines with J gene TRBJ1-1, with D possibly being TRBD1 (6 bases). The CDR3 spans 14 residues. Germline V gene sequence: CDR1 MNHEY, CDR2 SMNVEV (reference sequence). The V end was cut by 3 bases, the J end by 0 bases, with 8 bases between. CDR3 amino acids: CASSLTGVNTEAFF. CDR3 sequence (DNA): TGTGCCAGCAGTTTGACAGGCGTGAACACTGAAGCTTTCTTT.

The V gene is TRBV19, the J gene TRBJ1-6; 7 bases align to TRBD1. Looked up from germline, CDR1 is LNHDA and CDR2 is SQIVND (reference sequence). The V gene end was trimmed by 5 bases and the J gene end by 10 bases; junction bases not matched to a gene: 8. The length of the CDR3 is 14 residues. CDR3 sequence: CASSPRQGQSPLHF. The CDR3 DNA is TGTGCCAGTAGTCCTAGACAGGGACAATCACCCCTCCACTTT. The full variable domain, its missing parts supplied by reference TRBV19 and TRBJ1-6, is DGGITQSPKYLFRKEGQNVTLSCEQNLNHDAMYWYRQDPGQGLRLIYYSQIVNDFQKGDIAEGYSVSREKKESFPLTVTSAQKNPTAFYLCASSPRQGQSPLHFGNGTRLTVT.

This clone was seen only a few times. In the same sample, other DNA sequences code for this CDR3. CDR3 sequence (DNA): TGTGCCAGTAGTTTGAGCTCCTACAATGAGCAGTTCTTC. Its protein product is CASSLSSYNEQFF. The chain combines TRBV19 with TRBJ2-1; no reliable D call. V lost 5 bases and J 0 bases, leaving 5 bases between the germline ends. Germline lookup yields CDR1 LNHDA and CDR2 SQIVND (reference sequence). The CDR3 sequence is 13 residues long.

A single count supports this clone. The chain is built from TRBV7-8 and TRBJ2-1, with 10 positions matching TRBD2. With 3 bases clipped from V and 6 bases from J, the junction kept 5 bases outside the gene matches. The CDR3 length is 15 residues. Germline CDR1 reads SGHVS; CDR2 reads FQNEAQ. CDR3 in amino acids: CASSFIAGGRNEQFF. The CDR3 DNA follows: TGTGCCAGCAGCTTCATAGCGGGAGGTCGCAATGAGCAGTTCTTC.

The chain is built from TRBV6-1 and TRBJ2-7; D unresolved. The CDR3 contains 15 residues. V gave up 3 bases and J gave up 3 bases, with 15 bases separating them. Germline V gene data show CDR1 as MNHNS and CDR2 as SASEGT. CDR3 sequence reads: CASSDLGAAHYEQYF. DNA for the CDR3: TGTGCCAGCAGTGATTTAGGAGCCGCACACTACGAGCAGTACTTC.

The rearrangement joins TRBV5-1 to TRBJ1-2; D call uncertain. V lost 1 base to trimming and J lost 5 bases, with 6 bases between them. CDR1 is SGHRS and CDR2 is YFSETQ in the germline V gene. CDR3 size: 12 residues. The chain's CDR3 is CASSLREYGYTF. The CDR3 DNA reads as TGCGCCAGCAGCTTGAGAGAATATGGCTACACCTTC. Variable domain in full (rest from reference TRBV5-1 and TRBJ1-2): KAGVTQTPRYLIKTRGQQVTLSCSPISGHRSVSWYQQTPGQGLQFLFEYFSETQRNKGNFPGRFSGRQFSNSRSEMNVSTLELGDSALYLCASSLREYGYTFGSGTRLTVV.

The gene calls are TRBV24-1 and TRBJ2-1; D ambiguous. V lost 1 base to trimming and J lost 11 bases, with 8 bases between them. CDR3 size: 12 residues. In germline, CDR1 is KGHDR, CDR2 SFDVKD. The CDR3 protein is CATSDLPNQQFF. As DNA, the CDR3 is TGTGCCACCAGTGATTTACCTAATCAGCAGTTCTTC.

This chain links TRBV20-1 with TRBJ1-1; TRBD1 aligns across 9 bases. This CDR3 spans 14 amino acids. CDR1 and CDR2 from the germline V gene are DFQATT and SNEGSKA (reference sequence). The V and J ends lost 3 bases and 7 bases, in that order; junction bases with no gene match: 9. The CDR3 nucleotides read TGCAGTGCTAGTCCCGGGACAGGGACCGGTGAAGCTTTCTTT. This codes for CSASPGTGTGEAFF.

The chain combines TRBV2 with TRBJ2-4; 9 bases align to TRBD1. The CDR3 length is 15 residues. The germline V gene encodes CDR1 SNHLY and CDR2 FYNNEI. V was clipped by 7 bases and J by 0 bases; unmatched bases: 4. In nucleotides, the CDR3 is TGTGCCAGCACCGGGACAGGGCTAGCCAAAAACATTCAGTACTTC. Its translation: CASTGTGLAKNIQYF.

The chain links TRBV5-1 to TRBJ1-4; 7 nucleotides align to TRBD1. The CDR3 totals 14 residues. The germline V gene encodes CDR1 SGHRS and CDR2 YFSETQ. V lost 4 bases to trimming and J lost 3 bases; unmatched junction nucleotides: 3. The CDR3 loop is CASSLGTANEKLFF. Written as DNA, the CDR3 is TGCGCCAGCAGCCTCGGGACAGCTAATGAAAAACTGTTTTTT.

The genes are TRBV3-1 (or the pseudogene TRBV3-2) and TRBJ2-1, with D possibly matching TRBD1 (5 bases). The CDR3 is 16 residues long. The V end was cut by 0 bases, the J end by 6 bases, with 15 bases between. Germline CDR1 LGHDT, CDR2 YNNKEL (reference sequence). The CDR3, as DNA: TGTGCCAGCAGCCAAGATCTTCTAGGGGCCCCCAATGAGCAGTTCTTC. This gives the protein CASSQDLLGAPNEQFF.

The chain combines TRBV5-1 with TRBJ2-1; the match to TRBD1 covers 8 bases. Trimming took 1 base from V and 2 from J; bases not matched to a gene: 2. The CDR3 sequence is 15 residues long. The germline CDR1 and CDR2 sequences are SGHRS and YFSETQ. CDR3 nucleotide sequence: TGCGCCAGCAGCTTGCTACAGGGGGCCTACAATGAGCAGTTCTTC. Its protein is CASSLLQGAYNEQFF.

The V gene is TRBV10-3, the J gene TRBJ2-2, with a weak D call TRBD1 (8 bases). Trimming stripped 10 bases from V and 7 bases from J, with 19 bases between. CDR1 is ENHRY and CDR2 is SYGVKD in the germline V gene. The CDR3 loop spans 14 amino acids. CDR3 DNA sequence: TGTGCCAGCACCCCTACAGGGGGGGACGGGGAGCTGTTTTTT. This sequence encodes CASTPTGGDGELFF.

This rearrangement joins TRBV5-1 to TRBJ1-2; D uncertain. Germline CDR1 is SGHRS and CDR2 is YFSETQ. The germline V and J ends were trimmed by 3 bases and 8 bases, with 17 bases remaining between them. The CDR3 spans 14 residues. The CDR3 DNA sequence: TGCGCCAGCAGCTCCCCCGCTGGGAGTGCCGGCTACACCTTC. Translation: CASSSPAGSAGYTF.

This clone was recorded a few times. The gene calls are TRBV20-1 and TRBJ2-7; D is unresolved. The CDR3 covers 11 residues. Germline V gene data show CDR1 as DFQATT and CDR2 as SNEGSKA (reference sequence). V lost 3 bases, J lost 4 bases, and 7 bases lay in between. Here the CDR3 reads CSASAGYEQYV. As DNA, the CDR3 is TGCAGTGCTAGTGCCGGGTACGAGCAGTACGTC.

The chain uses TRBV28 and TRBJ2-7; TRBD2 might be the D (6 bases). The CDR3 is 14 amino acids. V lost 6 bases to trimming and J lost 0 bases, with 12 bases between them. Germline V gene data show CDR1 as MDHEN and CDR2 as SYDVKM. The CDR3 loop reads CASSSGTLSYEQYF. Written as DNA, the CDR3 is TGTGCCAGCAGCTCCGGGACTCTCTCCTACGAGCAGTACTTC. Based on the CDR3 plus reference TRBV28 and TRBJ2-7, the full variable domain is DVKVTQSSRYLVKRTGEKVFLECVQDMDHENMFWYRQDPGLGLRLIYFSYDVKMKEKGDIPEGYSVSREKKERFSLILESASTNQTSMYLCASSSGTLSYEQYFGPGTRLTVT.

CDR3 sequence: CASSYRLGNQPQHF. CDR3 sequence (DNA): TGTGCCAGCAGTTACCGACTTGGGAATCAGCCCCAGCATTTT. V usage is TRBV6-2 or TRBV6-3 and J usage is TRBJ1-5, with no clear D. V was trimmed by 2 bases and J by 4 bases, leaving 9 bases between them. CDR1 and CDR2 from the germline V gene are MNHEY and SVGEGT. This CDR3 is 14 amino acids long.

V is TRBV7-8 and J is TRBJ1-3; D is unresolved. Germline V gene data show CDR1 as SGHVS and CDR2 as FQNEAQ. This CDR3 has 16 residues. The V and J ends lost 0 bases and 0 bases respectively, with 9 bases between them. DNA of the CDR3: TGTGCCAGCAGCTTAGCGTCCGCGGCCTCTGGAAACACCATATATTTT. Translating it yields CASSLASAASGNTIYF.

The rearrangement joins TRBV5-4 to TRBJ2-2; D is possibly TRBD1 (6 bases). The CDR3 has 14 amino acids. V was trimmed by 2 bases and J by 4 bases, leaving 9 bases between them. Germline V CDR1 and CDR2: SGHNT, YYREEE (reference sequence). The CDR3 loop reads CASSFSRGTGELFF. Written as DNA, the CDR3 is TGTGCCAGCAGCTTTTCCAGGGGCACCGGGGAGCTGTTTTTT.

This chain connects TRBV5-4 to TRBJ2-7; 14 nucleotides match TRBD2. The germline V gene has CDR1 SGHNT and CDR2 YYREEE (reference sequence). V lost 4 bases and J lost 4; bases outside the gene matches: 7. The CDR3 loop spans 16 amino acids. The CDR3 spells CASSGGLAGVRYEQYF. CDR3 bases: TGTGCCAGCAGCGGGGGACTAGCGGGAGTGAGATACGAGCAGTACTTC.

The V gene is TRBV20-1, the J gene TRBJ1-5, with 7 bases aligning to TRBD1. The CDR3 is 17 amino acids. After removal of 3 bases from V and 3 bases from J, the junction contained 14 bases not matched to a gene. The germline V gene has CDR1 DFQATT and CDR2 SNEGSKA (reference sequence). The CDR3: CSASYPLTGTDNQPQHF. In DNA, the CDR3 is TGCAGTGCTAGTTACCCTTTAACCGGGACAGACAATCAGCCCCAGCATTTT.

The chain carries TRBV19 and TRBJ2-3; TRBD2 agrees at 11 bases. Trimming took 4 bases from V and 5 from J; bases not matched to a gene: 2. The CDR3 consists of 14 residues. CDR1 is LNHDA, CDR2 SQIVND, per germline (reference sequence). The CDR3 DNA sequence: TGTGCCAGTAGTAGTAGCGGGGGGGGAGATACGCAGTATTTT. Residues: CASSSSGGGDTQYF.

The chain recombines TRBV19 with TRBJ1-1; the match to TRBD1 covers 7 bases. The CDR3 runs to 16 residues. V lost 3 bases, J lost 1 base, and 8 bases stayed unmatched. Germline CDR1 and CDR2: LNHDA and SQIVND (reference sequence). The CDR3 bases are TGTGCCAGTAGTATGCAACAGGGGTTGAGGAACACTGAAGCTTTCTTT. It yields the protein CASSMQQGLRNTEAFF.